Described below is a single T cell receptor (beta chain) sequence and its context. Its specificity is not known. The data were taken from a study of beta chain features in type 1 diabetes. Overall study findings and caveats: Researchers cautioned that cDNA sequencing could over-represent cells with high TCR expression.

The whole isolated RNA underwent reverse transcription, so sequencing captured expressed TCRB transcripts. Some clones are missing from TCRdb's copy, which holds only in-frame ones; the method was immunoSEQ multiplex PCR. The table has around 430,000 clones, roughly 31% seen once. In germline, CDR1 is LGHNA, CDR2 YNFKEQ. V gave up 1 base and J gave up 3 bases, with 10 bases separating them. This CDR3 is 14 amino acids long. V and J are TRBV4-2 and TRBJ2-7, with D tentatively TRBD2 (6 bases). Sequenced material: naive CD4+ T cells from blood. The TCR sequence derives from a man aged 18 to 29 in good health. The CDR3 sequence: CASSQGRGLYEQYF. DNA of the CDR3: TGTGCCAGCAGCCAAGGTCGGGGACTCTACGAGCAGTACTTC.